These 27 T cell receptor beta chains originate from one sample sequenced in a study of cytomegalovirus exposure and HLA in healthy donors. The PCR made use of 60 Vbeta and 13 Jbeta primers. The method was immunoSEQ multiplex PCR; TCRdb's version includes in-frame clones alone and lacks a portion of them. The sample has 65,000 or so clones; approximately 80% are singletons. The sequencing sample was made of PBMCs. These receptors came from a middle-aged woman in good health and CMV-seropositive.

This clone was detected only a few times. The chain combines TRBV5-6 with TRBJ2-7; tentatively, D is TRBD1 (7 bases). V was cut by 1 base and J by 6 bases, with 20 bases left in between. This CDR3 spans 16 amino acids. CDR1 SGHDT and CDR2 YYEEEE come from the germline V gene. DNA for the CDR3: TGTGCCAGCAGCTTGCGTCTCGGGGCAGGGGGGTGCGAGCAGTACTTC. Protein: CASSLRLGAGGCEQYF.

The chain's CDR3 is CAWSVPTGFTDTQYF. As DNA, the CDR3 is TGTGCCTGGAGTGTACCCACAGGGTTCACAGATACGCAGTATTTT. The chain uses TRBV30 and TRBJ2-3, with D perhaps TRBD1 (6 bases). Germline loops: CDR1 GTSNPN, CDR2 SVGIG (reference sequence). There are 15 residues in the CDR3. Trimming took 0 bases from V and 2 from J, leaving 12 bases between them.

The V call is TRBV5-1, the J call TRBJ1-1; D is perhaps TRBD1 (6 bases). V was cut by 1 base and J by 3 bases, with 16 bases left in between. Germline CDR1 and CDR2: SGHRS and YFSETQ. CDR3 length equals 16 residues. In DNA, the CDR3 is TGCGCCAGCAGCTTGTACTCGGGACATTTGGACACTGAAGCTTTCTTT. As protein: CASSLYSGHLDTEAFF.

The chain uses TRBV6-1 and TRBJ1-1; 7 nucleotides line up with TRBD1. Germline V gene sequence: CDR1 MNHNS, CDR2 SASEGT. The CDR3 contains 13 residues. V was pared by 2 bases and J by 6 bases, with 3 bases of the junction left unmatched. The CDR3 loop is CASSESRGPEAFF. CDR3 nucleotide sequence: TGTGCCAGCAGTGAATCGAGGGGGCCTGAAGCTTTCTTT.

This sequence joins TRBV4-3 and TRBJ2-3; 12 nucleotides line up with TRBD2. After removal of 4 bases from V and 6 bases from J, the junction contained 5 bases not matched to a gene. The CDR3 sequence is 15 residues long. Germline CDR1 is LGHNA and CDR2 is YSLEER. This CDR3 reads CASSPTSGGYDTQYF. CDR3 DNA: TGCGCCAGCAGCCCTACTAGCGGGGGGTACGATACGCAGTATTTT.

CDR3 nucleotide sequence: TGTGCCAGCAGTTTAAGGACAGATGGCTACACCTTC. Amino acids: CASSLRTDGYTF. The chain carries TRBV28 and TRBJ1-2; D is perhaps TRBD1 (6 bases). CDR1 is MDHEN and CDR2 is SYDVKM in the germline V gene. The CDR3 runs 12 residues. The V end was cut by 2 bases, the J end by 6 bases, with 7 bases between.

This clone was seen more than once but under ten times. The chain combines TRBV2 with TRBJ2-1, with TRBD1 matching 7 bases. V shed 9 bases and J 6 bases; nucleotides not matched to a gene: 14. CDR1 and CDR2 (germline): SNHLY, FYNNEI. The CDR3 is 15 residues long. CDR3 sequence: CASPGTRQGSNEQFF. For the CDR3, the DNA is TGTGCCAGTCCAGGGACCCGACAGGGTAGCAATGAGCAGTTCTTC.

This clone was counted once. The CDR3 coding sequence is TGTGCCAGCAGCCCTACCCCTAACCTTTATCAGCCCCAGCATTTT. Translating gives CASSPTPNLYQPQHF. The gene calls are TRBV7-2 and TRBJ1-5; D unresolved. The V gene's germline CDR1 is SGHTA and CDR2 FQGNSA. Trimming removed 5 bases at V and 5 bases at J, with 16 bases between. The CDR3 runs 15 residues.

The rearrangement links TRBV13 to TRBJ2-3, with 12 bases identical to TRBD2. Trimming removed 6 bases from V and 0 bases from J; junction bases left unmatched: 19. CDR3 length: 21 amino acids. Per germline, CDR1 PRHDT and CDR2 FYEKMQ (reference sequence). The CDR3 nucleotides are TGTGCCAGCAGTCTAGGGACTAGCGGGTCGTATCAGCGTTATAGCACAGATACGCAGTATTTT. As protein: CASSLGTSGSYQRYSTDTQYF.

V usage is TRBV11-2 and J usage is TRBJ2-7; 12 bases are shared with TRBD2. From germline, CDR1 is SGHAT and CDR2 FQNNGV. The CDR3 covers 16 residues. After removal of 1 base from V and 6 bases from J, the junction contained 7 bases not matched to a gene. CDR3 sequence reads: CASSLAPSGGAGEQYF. The CDR3 coding sequence is TGTGCCAGCAGCTTAGCCCCTAGCGGGGGGGCCGGCGAGCAGTACTTC.

The chain joins TRBV6-5 to TRBJ2-5; 10 nucleotides match TRBD1. The CDR3 is 14 amino acids. The V and J ends lost 6 bases and 5 bases, in that order; junction bases with no gene match: 6. Germline V CDR1 and CDR2: MNHEY, SVGAGI. The CDR3 nucleotides are TGTGCCAGCAGGAAGGACAGGGGGACCGAGACCCAGTACTTC. This encodes CASRKDRGTETQYF.

Here the CDR3 reads CASSQFEELNSPLHF. The CDR3 DNA sequence: TGTGCCAGCAGCCAATTTGAGGAACTTAATTCACCCCTCCACTTT. This chain connects TRBV4-2 to TRBJ1-6; D call uncertain. Germline CDR1 is LGHNA and CDR2 is YNFKEQ. Trimming left V 2 bases short and J 6 bases short, with 11 bases between. The CDR3 sequence is 15 residues long.

This clone was observed once. The chain combines TRBV7-9 with TRBJ2-1, with 8 nucleotides matching TRBD2. Germline CDR1 SEHNR, CDR2 FQNEAQ (reference sequence). Trimming took 1 base from V and 6 from J; bases not matched to a gene: 5. The length of the CDR3 is 15 residues. The CDR3 region is CASSLDGGVSNEQFF. The CDR3 DNA is TGTGCCAGCAGCTTAGACGGGGGGGTATCCAATGAGCAGTTCTTC.

The chain has TRBV7-9 and TRBJ2-3; possible D gene TRBD2, 7 bases. Germline loops: CDR1 SEHNR, CDR2 FQNEAQ (reference sequence). CDR3 length equals 16 residues. V lost 5 bases and J 2 bases, leaving 17 bases between the germline ends. The CDR3 protein is CASSTRGAGDTDTQYF. The CDR3 coding sequence is TGTGCCAGCAGCACCCGGGGGGCAGGGGACACAGATACGCAGTATTTT.

The rearrangement links TRBV5-1 to TRBJ1-6; D might be TRBD1 (5 bases). The CDR3 runs to 15 residues. V lost 0 bases and J lost 4, with 8 bases in between. Germline assignment: CDR1 SGHRS and CDR2 YFSETQ. Here the CDR3 reads CASSLVGGYNSPLHF. Written as DNA, the CDR3 is TGCGCCAGCAGCTTGGTGGGGGGTTATAATTCACCCCTCCACTTT. Looking up the rest from reference TRBV5-1 and TRBJ1-6 gives the full variable domain: KAGVTQTPRYLIKTRGQQVTLSCSPISGHRSVSWYQQTPGQGLQFLFEYFSETQRNKGNFPGRFSGRQFSNSRSEMNVSTLELGDSALYLCASSLVGGYNSPLHFGNGTRLTVT.

This sequence joins TRBV7-6 and TRBJ1-5, with TRBD1 matching 9 bases. V shed 2 bases, J shed 2 bases, and the junction held 10 bases outside the gene matches. CDR3 length: 18 amino acids. Germline CDR1 is SGHVS and CDR2 is FNYEAQ. The chain's CDR3 is CASSLLGQGSGGNQPQHF. The CDR3 nucleotides are TGTGCCAGCAGCTTATTGGGACAGGGTAGCGGCGGCAATCAGCCCCAGCATTTT.

This clone came up a few times. The DNA for the CDR3 is TGTGCCAGCAGTCCAGGAGGGAACAACATTCAGTACTTC. Translating gives CASSPGGNNIQYF. The V gene is TRBV6-6, the J gene TRBJ2-4, with D possibly TRBD2 on 6 matching bases. Germline values: CDR1 MNHNY, CDR2 SVGAGI (reference sequence). The CDR3 is made up of 13 amino acids. V lost 5 bases and J 7 bases, leaving 12 bases between the germline ends.

The chain has TRBV5-6 and TRBJ2-5; TRBD2 matches at 11 bases. With 2 bases clipped from V and 5 bases from J, the junction kept 2 bases outside the gene matches. The germline V gene has CDR1 SGHDT and CDR2 YYEEEE. This CDR3 contains 14 residues. The DNA for the CDR3 is TGTGCCAGCAGCTTTAGCGGGGGGGCGGAGACCCAGTACTTC. Protein sequence: CASSFSGGAETQYF.

The V and J genes are TRBV7-8 and TRBJ2-7; D not resolved. Germline CDR1 and CDR2: SGHVS and FQNEAQ. The CDR3 spans 11 residues. V shed 4 bases and J shed 7 bases, with 8 bases lying between them. The CDR3: CASSSGEEQYF. CDR3 bases: TGTGCCAGCAGCTCCGGAGAAGAGCAGTACTTC.

V is TRBV14 and J is TRBJ2-3; 9 nucleotides align to TRBD2. J lost 7 bases, V lost 1 base, and 12 bases had no gene match. This CDR3 region has 17 residues. Germline CDR1 SGHDN, CDR2 FVKESK. The CDR3, as DNA: TGTGCCAGCAGCCAAGGGGACGCGGGGGGGCGTCTGTATACGCAGTATTTT. Its translation: CASSQGDAGGRLYTQYF.

This clone was counted a single time. The genes are TRBV7-6 and TRBJ2-6; TRBD1 is a possible D gene (6 bases). V lost 5 bases to trimming and J lost 0 bases, with 14 bases between them. The CDR3 runs to 17 residues. Per the germline V gene, CDR1 is SGHVS and CDR2 is FNYEAQ. DNA of the CDR3: TGTGCCAGCAGCCCGGCCCGGACAGCCTCTGGGGCCAACGTCCTGACTTTC. This encodes CASSPARTASGANVLTF. The full variable domain, rest sourced from reference TRBV7-6 and TRBJ2-6, is GAGVSQSPRYKVTKRGQDVALRCDPISGHVSLYWYRQALGQGPEFLTYFNYEAQQDKSGLPNDRFSAERPEGSISTLTIQRTEQRDSAMYRCASSPARTASGANVLTFGAGSRLTVL.

The V call is TRBV7-2, the J call TRBJ1-2, with a tentative D call TRBD1 (5 bases). The V end was cut by 6 bases, the J end by 5 bases, with 19 bases between. Germline loops: CDR1 SGHTA, CDR2 FQGNSA. The CDR3 sequence is 15 residues long. The CDR3 region has the DNA TGTGCCAGCAGTCCCCCCGACAGAGGACCATATGGCTACACCTTC. As protein: CASSPPDRGPYGYTF.

The V call is TRBV7-9, the J call TRBJ2-1; 11 nucleotides align to TRBD1. The CDR3 runs to 18 residues. Germline loops: CDR1 SEHNR, CDR2 FQNEAQ (reference sequence). V lost 0 bases to trimming and J lost 9 bases; unmatched junction nucleotides: 13. CDR3 amino acids: CASSLALGGDRGKVEQFF. CDR3 DNA: TGTGCCAGCAGCTTAGCGCTGGGAGGGGACAGGGGGAAAGTTGAGCAGTTCTTC.

The chain combines TRBV28 with TRBJ1-2, with a tentative D call TRBD1 (5 bases). V was pared by 0 bases and J by 5 bases, with 10 bases between. The CDR3 covers 14 residues. Germline-derived CDR1 and CDR2 are MDHEN and SYDVKM. CDR3 bases: TGTGCCAGCAGTTTATGGCCAGGGCAATATGGCTACACCTTC. Its translation: CASSLWPGQYGYTF.

V usage is TRBV6-6 and J usage is TRBJ2-1; 7 nucleotides align to TRBD2. V was clipped by 6 bases and J by 2 bases; unmatched bases: 10. Germline V gene sequence: CDR1 MNHNY, CDR2 SVGAGI (reference sequence). CDR3 length: 16 residues. CDR3 region: CASSAPTSFPYNEQFF. For the CDR3, the DNA is TGTGCCAGCAGCGCGCCGACTAGCTTCCCCTACAATGAGCAGTTCTTC.

This rearrangement joins TRBV4-3 to TRBJ2-1; 9 bases match TRBD1. CDR1 is LGHNA, CDR2 YSLEER, per germline. The CDR3 loop spans 15 amino acids. J lost 9 bases, V lost 1 base, and 7 bases had no gene match. The CDR3, as DNA: TGCGCCAGCAGCCAAGGGGACAGGGTAGGAAGTGAGCAGTTCTTC. It translates to CASSQGDRVGSEQFF.

This clone was seen only once. The chain recombines TRBV7-3 with TRBJ2-1; D gene uncertain. The CDR3 length is 15 residues. V shed 1 base and J shed 0 bases, with 7 bases lying between them. Per the germline V gene, CDR1 is SGHTA and CDR2 is FQGTGA. The CDR3 loop reads CASSLSPGSYNEQFF. In DNA, the CDR3 is TGTGCCAGCAGCTTAAGTCCGGGCTCCTACAATGAGCAGTTCTTC.